A selection of T cell receptor beta chains follows, all from one sample in a study of identical twins. TCRdb used MiXCR to reprocess the 5' RACE reads, holding one entry per CDR3 protein. The sample lists hundreds of thousands of distinct CDR3 sequences; over 5% were seen once. The sample consisted of naive T cells sorted from blood. The receptors come from a young man in good health. Each CDR3 is given with its conserved first and last residue. A D gene is named only where the DNA matches it firmly. Clone size is stated in some rows and not others, as once, few, many or a class when expanded.

few | . | TRBJ1-1 | TRBV27 | TGTGCCAGCGTCCAAGGCGGCACTGAAGCTTTCTTT | CASVQGGTEAFF
few | . | TRBJ1-1 | TRBV20-1 | TGCAGTGCGACCGTGGGCAGGGCGGACACTGAAGCTTTCTTT | CSATVGRADTEAFF
few | . | TRBJ2-5 | TRBV25-1 | TGTGCCAGCAGTGAATTTGGGTTAGAGCAAGAGACCCAGTACTTC | CASSEFGLEQETQYF
many | . | TRBJ2-3 | TRBV20-1 | TGCAGTGCTAGGGACAGAAGCACAGATACGCAGTATTTT | CSARDRSTDTQYF
. | . | TRBJ2-1 | TRBV11-3 | TGTGCCAGCAGCCCCACCGGGGTGGGAGGACATGAGCAGTTCTTC | CASSPTGVGGHEQFF
few | . | TRBJ2-4 | TRBV4-3 | TGCGCCAGCAGCCAAGGGGTTACTACGAACATTCAGTACTTC | CASSQGVTTNIQYF
many | . | TRBJ2-7 | TRBV27 | TGTGCCAGCAGTTATGTCGACAAAACCTACGAGCAGTACTTC | CASSYVDKTYEQYF
few | TRBD1 | TRBJ2-3 | TRBV29-1 | TGCAGCGTGGACTCAGGACAGGGGGGTACAGATACGCAGTATTTT | CSVDSGQGGTDTQYF
many | . | TRBJ2-5 | TRBV7-2 | TGTGCCAGCAGTAGCAGGGCGTTAATTCAAGAGACCCAGTACTTC | CASSSRALIQETQYF
few | . | TRBJ2-5 | TRBV28 | TGTGCCAGCAGTTTATCGGTCACAGGGCCCACGGAGACCCAGTACTTC | CASSLSVTGPTETQYF
few | . | TRBJ2-3 | TRBV2 | TGTGCCAGCAGTACAGGGGAGGGCACAGATACGCAGTATTTT | CASSTGEGTDTQYF
many | . | TRBJ2-1 | TRBV29-1 | TGCAGCGCTGCTTACACCTCCGAATACAATGAGCAGTTCTTC | CSAAYTSEYNEQFF
many | . | TRBJ2-2 | TRBV29-1 | TGCAGCGGAAGCCCTGGGTACGACACCGGGGAGCTGTTTTTT | CSGSPGYDTGELFF
many | TRBD1 | TRBJ2-5 | TRBV12-3/TRBV12-4 | TGTGCCAGCAGACCAGGGGGCGGGATAGAGACCCAGTACTTC | CASRPGGGIETQYF
few | . | TRBJ2-3 | TRBV28 | TGTGCCAGCAGTTTAGGGCCCCTTCGGTCAGATACGCAGTATTTT | CASSLGPLRSDTQYF
few | TRBD1 | TRBJ2-5 | TRBV9 | TGTGCCAGCAGCGTAGAAGTGACAGGGTGGGAGACCCAGTACTTC | CASSVEVTGWETQYF
. | . | TRBJ2-6 | TRBV29-1 | TGCAGCGTACCAGGGGAATCTGGGGCCAACGTCCTGACTTTC | CSVPGESGANVLTF
many | TRBD2 | TRBJ2-1 | TRBV11-2 | TGTGCCAGCAGCCCTCGACTAGCGGTCGACAATGAGCAGTTCTTC | CASSPRLAVDNEQFF
few | . | TRBJ2-2 | TRBV18 | TGTGCCAGCTCACCTACAGGGCAAGAGAGGGAGCTGTTTTTT | CASSPTGQERELFF
many | . | TRBJ2-1 | TRBV5-1 | TGCGCCAGCAGCCCGAATCCGGGCTACCCCAATGAGCAGTTCTTC | CASSPNPGYPNEQFF
many | TRBD2 | TRBJ2-2 | TRBV19 | TGTGCCAGTAGTATAGATCATATGACTAGCGACACCGGGGAGCTGTTTTTT | CASSIDHMTSDTGELFF
few | . | TRBJ2-7 | TRBV7-9 | TGTGCCAGCAGCGCCTGGCAGGGGCCGGGTGAGCAGTACTTC | CASSAWQGPGEQYF
few | TRBD1 | TRBJ2-7 | TRBV12-3/TRBV12-4 | TGTGCCAGCAGTTCCGGGACAGGGAATCCCTACGAGCAGTACTTC | CASSSGTGNPYEQYF
. | . | TRBJ1-5 | TRBV20-1 | TGCAGTGCTATCCGTCAGGGCAATCAGCCCCAGCATTTT | CSAIRQGNQPQHF
many | TRBD1 | TRBJ1-2 | TRBV7-2 | TGTGCCAGCAGCTACAGACAGGGAGGCTATGGCTACACCTTC | CASSYRQGGYGYTF
. | . | TRBJ1-1 | TRBV12-3/TRBV12-4 | TGTGCCAGCAGTCCCCTCAGGAACACTGAAGCTTTCTTT | CASSPLRNTEAFF
many | . | TRBJ2-1 | TRBV3-1 | TGTGCCAGCAGCCAAGATCTCACAGGCTCCTACAATGAGCAGTTCTTC | CASSQDLTGSYNEQFF
many | TRBD1 | TRBJ2-3 | TRBV7-3 | TGTGCCAGATGGGGGACAGGGGGTACGCAGTATTTT | CARWGTGGTQYF
many | TRBD1 | TRBJ2-2 | TRBV11-2 | TGTGCCAGCAGCTTAGGATTCGGGACAGGGGGCCCCGGGGAGCTGTTTTTT | CASSLGFGTGGPGELFF
many | . | TRBJ2-2 | TRBV5-1 | TGCGCCAGCAGCTTGGTCGTGCGGGGAGCCGGGGAGCTGTTTTTT | CASSLVVRGAGELFF
few | . | TRBJ1-1 | TRBV2 | TGTGCCAGCAGTGCAGGGAATAGCGGAGCTTTCTTT | CASSAGNSGAFF
many | . | TRBJ2-3 | TRBV20-1 | TGCAGTGCTAGAGAAGAGGGAAGGACAGATACGCAGTATTTT | CSAREEGRTDTQYF
many | TRBD1 | TRBJ1-2 | TRBV7-9 | TGTGCCAGCACCGCCGGGGACAGCTATGGCTACACCTTC | CASTAGDSYGYTF
. | . | TRBJ1-1 | TRBV20-1 | TGCAGTGCTAGGGCGGGGGGCTCGAACACTGAAGCTTTCTTT | CSARAGGSNTEAFF
few | . | TRBJ2-1 | TRBV11-2 | TGTGCCAGCAGCTTAGGGTATGGCGATGAGCAGTTCTTC | CASSLGYGDEQFF
many | TRBD1 | TRBJ1-4 | TRBV7-2 | TGTGCCAGCAGCGGGACAGCCGAAAAACTGTTTTTT | CASSGTAEKLFF
few | . | TRBJ2-3 | TRBV7-3 | TGTGCCAGCAGCTCAGGGGGGACTACCAACACAGATACGCAGTATTTT | CASSSGGTTNTDTQYF
few | TRBD1 | TRBJ2-1 | TRBV12-3/TRBV12-4 | TGTGCCAGCAGCCTCGGGACAGGGGGCGCCCAGTTCTTC | CASSLGTGGAQFF
many | . | TRBJ1-1 | TRBV27 | TGTGCCAGCAGGATAAACCCCAGAAGAGGATACACTGAAGCTTTCTTT | CASRINPRRGYTEAFF
many | . | TRBJ2-5 | TRBV27 | TGTGCCAGCAGTTACGGTCGGTGGGGGACCCAGTACTTC | CASSYGRWGTQYF
few | TRBD1 | TRBJ1-5 | TRBV28 | TGTGCCAGTAATTGGGACAGGGGGCTTGGTAGCAATCAGCCCCAGCATTTT | CASNWDRGLGSNQPQHF
. | . | TRBJ2-5 | TRBV29-1 | TGCAGCGTTGAAATTGGAGGGGGAGGGTTTCGGAAAGAGACCCAGTACTTC | CSVEIGGGGFRKETQYF
many | . | TRBJ1-6 | TRBV6-5 | TGTGCCAGCAGTTACCACCCGGCTCGAGGAAGGGGAAATTCACCCCTCCACTTT | CASSYHPARGRGNSPLHF
. | TRBD1 | TRBJ2-1 | TRBV6-2/TRBV6-3 | TGTGCCAGCAGCCCAGACAGGGCTGAGCAGTTCTTC | CASSPDRAEQFF
few | TRBD2 | TRBJ2-7 | TRBV18 | TGTGCCAGCTCACCATTAGCGGGAGTGAGCTCCTACGAGCAGTACTTC | CASSPLAGVSSYEQYF
. | . | TRBJ2-1 | TRBV6-2/TRBV6-3 | TGTGCCAGCAGTTACGACCCGGGGGAGACCTACAATGAGCAGTTCTTC | CASSYDPGETYNEQFF
. | TRBD1 | TRBJ2-1 | TRBV5-1 | TGCGCCAGCAGCGTGACAGGGGGTTACAATGAGCAGTTCTTC | CASSVTGGYNEQFF
. | . | TRBJ1-3 | TRBV6-5 | TGTGCCAGCAGTTACTCGAGCCCTCTCGACCGGACCTCTGGAAACACCATATATTTT | CASSYSSPLDRTSGNTIYF
. | TRBD2 | TRBJ2-1 | TRBV12-3/TRBV12-4 | TGTGCCAGCAGTAAAGCGGGAGTTGTTCACAATGAGCAGTTCTTC | CASSKAGVVHNEQFF
many | . | TRBJ2-1 | TRBV5-1 | TGCGCCAGCAGTGTCGGGAGCGTAAATGAGCAGTTCTTC | CASSVGSVNEQFF
few | . | TRBJ1-1 | TRBV6-1 | TGTGCCAGCAGTCAGACAGGTAATGAAGCTTTCTTT | CASSQTGNEAFF
many | . | TRBJ2-2 | TRBV5-1 | TGCGCCAGCAGAACCCCCGCCAGCACCGGGGAGCTGTTTTTT | CASRTPASTGELFF